This T cell receptor (beta chain) is from a study of blood T cell repertoires in COVID-19. Across the study: Sites in the United States, Italy and Spain provided acute and convalescent COVID-19 samples.

Repertoires were generated with immunoSEQ multiplex PCR, while TCRdb's copy carries only in-frame clones and drops some. The sample consists of about 54,000 clones, about 87% of them appearing once. V was clipped by 4 bases and J by 4 bases, with 13 bases between them. Per germline, CDR1 LGHDT and CDR2 YNNKEL (reference sequence). The CDR3 is 14 residues long. J is TRBJ1-2 and V is TRBV3-1 (or the pseudogene TRBV3-2); D is possibly TRBD1 (6 bases). This TCR derives from a human donor in a cohort sampled during active COVID-19. Sequenced: peripheral blood. The chain's CDR3 is CASSPADSFYGYTF. The CDR3 nucleotides read TGTGCCAGCAGCCCTGCGGACAGCTTCTATGGCTACACCTTC.